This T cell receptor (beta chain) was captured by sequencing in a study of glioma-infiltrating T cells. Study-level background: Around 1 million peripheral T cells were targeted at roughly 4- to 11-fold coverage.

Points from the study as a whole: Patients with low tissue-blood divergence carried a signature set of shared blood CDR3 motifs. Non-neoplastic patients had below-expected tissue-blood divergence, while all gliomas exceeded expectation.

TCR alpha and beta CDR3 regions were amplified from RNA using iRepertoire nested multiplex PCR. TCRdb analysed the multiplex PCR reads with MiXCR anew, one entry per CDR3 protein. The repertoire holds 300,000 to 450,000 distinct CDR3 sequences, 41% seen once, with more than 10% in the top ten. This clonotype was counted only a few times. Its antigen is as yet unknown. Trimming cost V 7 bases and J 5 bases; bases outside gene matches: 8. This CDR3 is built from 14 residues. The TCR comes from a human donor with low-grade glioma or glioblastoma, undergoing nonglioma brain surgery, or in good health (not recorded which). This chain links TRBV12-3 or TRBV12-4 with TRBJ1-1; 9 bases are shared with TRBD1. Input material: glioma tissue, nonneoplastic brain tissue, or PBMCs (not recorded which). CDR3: CASTQDRGWTEAFF. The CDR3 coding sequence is TGTGCCAGCACCCAGGACAGGGGCTGGACTGAAGCTTTCTTT.